What follows is one T cell receptor beta chain and its context. The V gene's germline CDR1 is MDHEN and CDR2 SYDVKM. Trimming removed 8 bases from V and 7 bases from J; junction bases left unmatched: 11. The CDR3 is 14 residues long. This specimen belongs to a study of blood T cell repertoires in COVID-19. Study-level background: Specimens from acute and convalescent COVID-19 originated in the United States, Italy and Spain. PBMCs, B-cell-depleted T cells, or T cells provided the cDNA or gDNA that made up the material.

As handled by the study authors: Reference gene primers were amplified, and this amplification served to estimate nucleated cell counts. Clones were sequenced by immunoSEQ multiplex PCR, and TCRdb holds only the in-frame ones, with some missing. For V, J and clone size, that table is used; D and trimming come from the DNA. The repertoire holds 110,000 to 150,000 clones, with approximately 84% as singletons. What was sequenced was peripheral blood. The rearrangement joins TRBV28 to TRBJ1-2; TRBD1 matches 9 bases. The receptor's source is a human donor in a cohort sampled during active COVID-19. This chain's CDR3 is CASLTPGQGSGYTF. The CDR3 DNA follows: TGTGCCAGCTTAACCCCGGGACAGGGCTCTGGCTACACCTTC.